This entry concerns a single T cell receptor (beta chain). The junction had 4 bases not matched to a gene; V was cut back by 5 bases and J by 0 bases. The germline CDR1 and CDR2 sequences are MDHEN and SYDVKM. This CDR3 is built from 15 residues. This specimen comes from a study of Ad26.COV2.S vaccination and SARS-CoV-2 variants. The treatment here: 15 to 20 received Ad26.COV2.S at low or high dose, single or two shots; five or six received placebo; per-sample allocation not given. Vaccine and placebo recipients were sampled on day 63 after the first injection. Sequencing was performed with immunoSEQ multiplex PCR; in TCRdb, only in-frame clones are kept and a portion is missing. The repertoire includes a few hundred thousand clones, around 89% of them detected once, and 3.6% sits in the top ten.

Sequencing was performed on peripheral blood, taken in a trial of Ad26.COV2.S vaccine versus placebo. The V call is TRBV28, the J call TRBJ1-2; 9 bases line up with TRBD1. The receptor was isolated from a person aged 18-65 years who received the Ad26.COV2.S COVID-19 vaccine or a placebo. The CDR3 reads CASSTRQGANYGYTF. The CDR3 DNA sequence: TGTGCCAGCAGTACCAGACAGGGGGCTAACTATGGCTACACCTTC.